This TCR beta chain comes out of a study of monozygotic twins with inflammatory bowel disease. TCRdb reprocessed the 5' RACE reads and reports one entry per CDR3 protein, with no DNA. Seen in this sample are about 160,000 distinct CDR3 sequences; the ten most common clones hold roughly 2.6%. The length of the CDR3 is 14 residues. CDR1 and CDR2 from the germline V gene are SGHDT and YYEEEE. The gene calls are TRBV5-6 and TRBJ2-2; TCRdb's D gene call, TRBD2, goes unchecked for lack of DNA. Sequenced sample: blood. This TCR derives from a human donor with ulcerative colitis or Crohn's disease, or a healthy co-twin of an affected twin (not recorded which). CDR3 loop: CASRTGPSNWELFF. The whole variable domain, remainder taken from reference TRBV5-6 and TRBJ2-2, is DAGVTQSPTHLIKTRGQQVTLRCSPKSGHDTVSWYQQALGQGPQFIFQYYEEEERQRGNFPDRFSGHQFPNYSSELNVNALLLGDSALYLCASRTGPSNWELFFGEGSRLTVL.